These 3 T cell receptor beta chains share one sample of origin, sequenced in a study of T cell clonality in common variable immunodeficiency. Profiled with immunoSEQ multiplex PCR; TCRdb holds only in-frame clones, not every one. This sample carries 40,000 to 55,000 clones, none of them present only once. The material sequenced was peripheral blood mononuclear cells. The receptor set was obtained from a person aged 18 to 75 in good health.

This clone has a count of ten or more. The CDR3 is cut off 3 residues early in the read; its end comes from the germline J gene. The sample carries other DNA sequences with the same CDR3. The chain links TRBV2 to TRBJ1-3; maybe TRBD1 (6 bases). The CDR3 totals 14 residues. The germline V gene encodes CDR1 SNHLY and CDR2 FYNNEI. Trimming took off 3 bases at V and 4 bases at J, with 10 bases between the two ends. Partial CDR3 DNA: TGTGCCAGCAGTGAGCAGGGGCTCGGAAACACC. It yields the protein CASSEQGLGNT. The full CDR3 reads CASSEQGLGNTIYF.

This clone occurred many times. The CDR3 end falls 3 residues outside the read, so it is completed with the germline J gene. This chain connects TRBV29-1 to TRBJ1-2; 9 bases line up with TRBD1. From germline, CDR1 is SQVTM and CDR2 ANQGSEA. CDR3 length: 12 amino acids. CDR3 bases read: TGCAGCGTTGCCAGGACAGGGGAAGGC. Protein product: CSVARTGEG. The whole CDR3 region reads CSVARTGEGYTF.

This clone was observed a handful of times. The read finishes 3 residues shy of the CDR3 end, and the germline J gene is used to complete it. V gene TRBV6-2 or TRBV6-3 combines with J gene TRBJ1-2, with 10 bases matching TRBD1. Germline CDR1 reads MNHEY; CDR2 reads SVGEGT. The CDR3 consists of 13 residues. The covered CDR3 bases are TGTGCCAGCAGGAGACAGGGGGCCTACGAC. This gives the protein CASRRQGAYD. From start to end, the CDR3 is CASRRQGAYDYTF.